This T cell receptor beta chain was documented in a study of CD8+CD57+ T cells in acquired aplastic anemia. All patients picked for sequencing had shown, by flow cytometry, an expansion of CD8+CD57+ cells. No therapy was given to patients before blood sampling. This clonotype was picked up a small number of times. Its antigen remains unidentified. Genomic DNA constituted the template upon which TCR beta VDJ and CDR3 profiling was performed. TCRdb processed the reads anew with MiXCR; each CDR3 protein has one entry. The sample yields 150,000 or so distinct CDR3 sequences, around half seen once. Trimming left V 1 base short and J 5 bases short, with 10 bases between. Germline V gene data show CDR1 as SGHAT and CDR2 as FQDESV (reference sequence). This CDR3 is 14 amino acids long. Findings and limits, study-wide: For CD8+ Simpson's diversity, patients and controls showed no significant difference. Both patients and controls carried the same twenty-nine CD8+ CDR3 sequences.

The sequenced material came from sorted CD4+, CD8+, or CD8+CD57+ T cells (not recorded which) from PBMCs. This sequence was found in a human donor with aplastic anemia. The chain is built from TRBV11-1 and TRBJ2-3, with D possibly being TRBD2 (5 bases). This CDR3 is CASSLGLAKDTQYF. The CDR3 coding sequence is TGTGCCAGCAGCTTAGGGCTAGCAAAAGATACGCAGTATTTT.